Shown below are 21 T cell receptor beta chains from a single sample sequenced in a study of regulatory T cells in long-lasting Graves disease. This sample's time point: newly diagnosed GD, antithyroid drugs for less than 3 months. The authors made the TCR library using RNA they extracted from PBMCs. Arm-PCR of CDR3 regions and iRepertoire HTBI primers were used to build TCR beta libraries. TCRdb reprocessed the multiplex PCR reads with MiXCR, giving one entry per CDR3 protein. Of around 230,000 distinct CDR3 sequences listed, about 17% are singletons. The sample in question was peripheral blood mononuclear cells (PBMCs), obtained at new diagnosis, from a patient treated with antithyroid drugs. These TCRs come from a female donor with Graves disease.

The chain is built from TRBV11-2 and TRBJ2-7; 10 bases are shared with TRBD2. Germline trimming cut 5 bases from V and 6 bases from J; bases unmatched to any gene: 10. The CDR3 is 15 amino acids. The V gene's germline CDR1 is SGHAT and CDR2 FQNNGV. CDR3 residues: CASSQAGGPWGEQYF. The CDR3 DNA is TGTGCCAGCAGCCAAGCGGGAGGGCCCTGGGGCGAGCAGTACTTC.

This clonotype was recorded at least ten times. The J gene is TRBJ2-3, the V gene TRBV7-3, with D maybe TRBD1 (5 bases). With 3 bases removed from V and 5 bases from J, the gap between germline ends came to 12 bases. Germline values: CDR1 SGHTA, CDR2 FQGTGA. CDR3 length equals 14 residues. CDR3 bases: TGTGCCAGCAGCTTGGCAGGGATCGGAGATACGCAGTATTTT. This sequence encodes CASSLAGIGDTQYF.

Many counts were recorded for this clonotype. CDR3 in amino acids: CSADGGLGTEAFF. CDR3 nucleotide sequence: TGCAGTGCTGACGGGGGATTGGGCACTGAAGCTTTCTTT. V gene TRBV20-1 combines with J gene TRBJ1-1; possibly TRBD1 for D (5 bases). Trimming left V 5 bases short and J 4 bases short, with 14 bases between. The V gene's germline CDR1 is DFQATT and CDR2 SNEGSKA (reference sequence). CDR3 length: 13 residues.

This clonotype was recorded many times. V gene TRBV2 combines with J gene TRBJ1-2, with TRBD1 as a possible D gene (5 bases). Germline V lookup: CDR1 SNHLY, CDR2 FYNNEI. This CDR3 is built from 14 residues. Trimming removed 3 bases at V and 3 bases at J, with 11 bases between. The CDR3 sequence: CASSEGGGYYGYTF. DNA of the CDR3: TGTGCCAGCAGTGAGGGGGGGGGGTACTATGGCTACACCTTC.

This clonotype was counted at least ten times. The chain employs TRBV19 and TRBJ2-5; D possibly uses TRBD1 or TRBD2 (5 bases each). CDR3 length: 14 residues. Deletions cut 3 bases from V and 7 bases from J, with 15 bases between. CDR1 is LNHDA and CDR2 is SQIVND in the germline V gene (reference sequence). CDR3 in amino acids: CASSMTAAGGTQYF. As DNA, the CDR3 is TGTGCCAGTAGTATGACAGCGGCCGGAGGGACCCAGTACTTC.

This clonotype has ten or more counts. The V and J genes are TRBV12-3 or TRBV12-4 and TRBJ2-1; D is possibly TRBD1 (5 bases). This CDR3 comprises 11 residues. V shed 0 bases and J shed 14 bases, with 8 bases lying between them. CDR3 loop: CASSLASGKFF. The CDR3 bases are TGTGCCAGCAGTTTAGCGTCAGGGAAGTTCTTC.

Worth noting for this clonotype: One junction end does not reproduce the germline sequence, and a read error may be involved. The chain combines TRBV2 with TRBJ2-7; tentatively, D is TRBD1 (6 bases). The germline CDR1 and CDR2 sequences are SNHLY and FYNNEI. The CDR3 consists of 13 residues. The CDR3 region is CVSSLIQGGEQYF. In DNA form, the CDR3 reads TGTGTCAGCAGCCTTATACAAGGGGGCGAGCAGTACTTC.

This clonotype was seen many times. V is TRBV27 and J is TRBJ2-1, with D unclear. The CDR3 has 13 amino acids. Per germline, CDR1 MNHEY and CDR2 SMNVEV (reference sequence). V shed 2 bases and J shed 8 bases, with 10 bases lying between them. The CDR3 nucleotides read TGTGCCAGCAGTTTAAAGGTTTTCTATGAGCAGTTCTTC. It encodes CASSLKVFYEQFF.

The chain carries TRBV11-2 and TRBJ2-5; D is unclear. The germline gives CDR1 SGHAT, CDR2 FQNNGV. The CDR3 consists of 14 residues. V was clipped by 6 bases and J by 5 bases, with 16 bases between them. The DNA for the CDR3 is TGTGCCAGCAGTCTGGCCGTAAGGCTTGAGACCCAGTACTTC. It codes for CASSLAVRLETQYF.

This clonotype occurred many times. The chain links TRBV20-1 to TRBJ2-3, with 8 bases aligning to TRBD2. J lost 0 bases, V lost 5 bases, and 4 bases had no gene match. Germline CDR1 and CDR2: DFQATT and SNEGSKA (reference sequence). The CDR3 contains 14 residues. In nucleotides, the CDR3 is TGCAGTGCTCCCCGGGAGGGCAGCACAGATACGCAGTATTTT. Its protein is CSAPREGSTDTQYF.

This clonotype was picked up many times. V and J are TRBV9 and TRBJ2-3; D gene ambiguous. This CDR3 spans 13 amino acids. Trimming took off 4 bases at V and 6 bases at J, with 12 bases between the two ends. Germline lookup yields CDR1 SGDLS and CDR2 YYNGEE. CDR3 coding DNA: TGTGCCAGCAGCCCCCCCCTCTTGGATACGCAGTATTTT. Protein: CASSPPLLDTQYF.

V usage is TRBV24-1 and J usage is TRBJ2-2, with 7 positions matching TRBD1. The V gene end was trimmed by 6 bases and the J gene end by 4 bases; junction bases not matched to a gene: 16. CDR1 is KGHDR and CDR2 is SFDVKD in the germline V gene. The CDR3 totals 18 residues. The CDR3 nucleotides read TGTGCCACCAGTACCCTGGGGGCGACAGGGATTGGCACCGGGGAGCTGTTTTTT. Amino acid sequence: CATSTLGATGIGTGELFF.

This clonotype was recorded many times. V is TRBV6-5 and J is TRBJ2-7; no clear D gene. Germline CDR1 MNHEY, CDR2 SVGAGI. This CDR3 spans 14 amino acids. Trimming took off 2 bases at V and 0 bases at J, with 8 bases between the two ends. CDR3 bases: TGTGCCAGCAGTTACGGGCGGAACTCCTACGAGCAGTACTTC. Amino acid sequence: CASSYGRNSYEQYF.

In this sample, this clonotype turned up many times. V and J are TRBV6-1 and TRBJ1-4; tentatively, D is TRBD1 (5 bases). V was trimmed by 6 bases and J by 6 bases, leaving 17 bases between them. The CDR3 contains 15 residues. The germline CDR1 and CDR2 sequences are MNHNS and SASEGT. The CDR3 sequence: CASRPISRADEKLFF. CDR3 bases: TGTGCCAGCAGACCCATCTCCAGGGCGGATGAAAAACTGTTTTTT.

This clonotype has ten or more counts. This sequence joins TRBV11-2 and TRBJ2-7; unclear D gene. The CDR3 covers 12 residues. Germline loops: CDR1 SGHAT, CDR2 FQNNGV. With 4 bases removed from V and 6 bases from J, the gap between germline ends came to 10 bases. The CDR3 loop reads CASSSSVIEQYF. In nucleotides, the CDR3 is TGTGCCAGCAGCTCCTCGGTAATCGAGCAGTACTTC.

The table lists this clonotype with many counts. This chain links TRBV12-3 or TRBV12-4 with TRBJ2-5; 11 bases agree with TRBD2. The V and J ends lost 5 bases and 2 bases, in that order; junction bases with no gene match: 7. The CDR3 sequence is 16 residues long. CDR3 in amino acids: CASSQTLAGVQETQYF. The CDR3, as DNA: TGTGCCAGCAGTCAAACACTAGCGGGAGTACAAGAGACCCAGTACTTC.

This clonotype was seen many times. The chain couples TRBV29-1 to TRBJ1-1; TRBD1 might be the D (5 bases). Between the trimmed V and J ends, which lost 6 bases and 1 base, there was a span of 9 bases. This CDR3 has 12 amino acids. Germline V gives CDR1 SQVTM, CDR2 ANQGSEA. The CDR3 reads CSVWDGNTEAFF. DNA of the CDR3: TGCAGCGTATGGGACGGGAACACTGAAGCTTTCTTT.

This clonotype was seen repeatedly, ten times or more. The chain uses TRBV5-5 and TRBJ1-2; D is perhaps TRBD1 (6 bases). The germline V gene has CDR1 SGHKS and CDR2 YYEKEE (reference sequence). V was trimmed by 5 bases and J by 6 bases, leaving 17 bases between them. This CDR3 is built from 14 residues. The CDR3 is CASSLVRGDHGYTF. The CDR3 coding sequence is TGTGCCAGCAGTCTCGTTAGGGGGGATCATGGCTACACCTTC.

This clonotype was recorded many times. This chain joins TRBV27 and TRBJ1-5; D is undetermined. Germline values: CDR1 MNHEY, CDR2 SMNVEV (reference sequence). V was clipped by 2 bases and J by 1 base, with 12 bases between them. This CDR3 is built from 16 residues. The CDR3 bases are TGTGCCAGCAGTTTAGGCCGGGGAAACAGCAATCAGCCCCAGCATTTT. It translates to CASSLGRGNSNQPQHF.

For this clonotype: Possible read error: a much larger clone is one base away. Here the CDR3 reads CASSPPYSGTGYEQFF. For the CDR3, the DNA is TGTGCCAGCAGCCCCCCTTATTCTGGGACAGGGTACGAGCAGTTCTTC. The V and J genes are TRBV28 and TRBJ2-3; TRBD1 matches at 9 bases. The last part of the DNA fits TRBJ2-1 better; the J call may be wrong. This CDR3 is 16 amino acids long. Germline CDR1 MDHEN, CDR2 SYDVKM.

This clonotype occurred many times. The genes are TRBV7-9 and TRBJ2-1; 10 bases agree with TRBD2. The germline V gene encodes CDR1 SEHNR and CDR2 FQNEAQ (reference sequence). The CDR3 totals 19 residues. V was pared by 0 bases and J by 6 bases, with 14 bases of the junction left unmatched. The CDR3 is CASSLAPVTSGKKGNEQFF. In DNA, the CDR3 is TGTGCCAGCAGCTTAGCCCCGGTTACTAGCGGGAAAAAAGGCAATGAGCAGTTCTTC.